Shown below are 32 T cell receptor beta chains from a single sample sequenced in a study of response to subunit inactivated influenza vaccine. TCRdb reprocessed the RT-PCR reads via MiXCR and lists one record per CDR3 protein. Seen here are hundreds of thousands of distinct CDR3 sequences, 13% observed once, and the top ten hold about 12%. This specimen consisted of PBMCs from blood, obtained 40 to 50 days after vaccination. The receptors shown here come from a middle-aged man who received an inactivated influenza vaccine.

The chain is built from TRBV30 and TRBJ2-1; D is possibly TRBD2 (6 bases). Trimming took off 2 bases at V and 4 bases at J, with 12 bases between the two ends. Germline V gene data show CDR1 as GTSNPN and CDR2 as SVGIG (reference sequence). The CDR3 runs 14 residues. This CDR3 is CAWSYSGPYNEQFF. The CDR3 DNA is TGTGCCTGGAGTTATAGCGGCCCTTACAATGAGCAGTTCTTC.

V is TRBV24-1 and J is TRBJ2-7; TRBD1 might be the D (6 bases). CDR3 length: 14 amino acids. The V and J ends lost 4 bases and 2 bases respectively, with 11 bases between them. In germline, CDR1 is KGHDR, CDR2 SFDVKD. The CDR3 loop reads CATSETDRTYEQYF. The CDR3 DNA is TGTGCCACCAGTGAGACAGACAGGACCTACGAGCAGTACTTC.

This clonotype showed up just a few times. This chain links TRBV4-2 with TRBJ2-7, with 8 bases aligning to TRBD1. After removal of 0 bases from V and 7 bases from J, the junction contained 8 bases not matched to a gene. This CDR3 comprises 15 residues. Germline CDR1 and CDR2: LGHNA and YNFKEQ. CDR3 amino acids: CASSQESDRVEEQYF. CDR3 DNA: TGTGCCAGCAGCCAAGAATCGGACAGGGTGGAAGAGCAGTACTTC.

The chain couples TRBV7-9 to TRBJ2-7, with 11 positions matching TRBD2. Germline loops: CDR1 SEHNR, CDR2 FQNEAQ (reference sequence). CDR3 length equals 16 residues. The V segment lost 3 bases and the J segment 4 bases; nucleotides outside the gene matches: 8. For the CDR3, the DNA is TGTGCCAGCAGCTTGAGTAGCGGGAGGGCCGAATACGAGCAGTACTTC. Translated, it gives CASSLSSGRAEYEQYF.

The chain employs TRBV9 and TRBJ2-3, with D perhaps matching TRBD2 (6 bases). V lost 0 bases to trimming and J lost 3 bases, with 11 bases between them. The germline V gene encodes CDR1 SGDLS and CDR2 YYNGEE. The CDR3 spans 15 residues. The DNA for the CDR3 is TGTGCCAGCAGCGTAGCGGGAGTGAGTACAGATACGCAGTATTTT. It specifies CASSVAGVSTDTQYF.

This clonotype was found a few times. The CDR3 sequence: CATSPPAGGDTQYF. The CDR3 region has the DNA TGTGCCACCAGTCCCCCGGCAGGGGGAGATACGCAGTATTTT. The V gene is TRBV24-1, the J gene TRBJ2-3; TRBD1 matches 7 bases. CDR1 is KGHDR, CDR2 SFDVKD, per germline. CDR3 length equals 14 residues. V trimming: 6 bases; J trimming: 5 bases; junction bases outside the gene matches: 7.

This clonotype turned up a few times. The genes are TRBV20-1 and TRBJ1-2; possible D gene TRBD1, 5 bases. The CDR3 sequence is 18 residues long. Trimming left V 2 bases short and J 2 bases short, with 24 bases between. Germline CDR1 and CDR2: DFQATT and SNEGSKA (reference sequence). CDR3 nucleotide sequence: TGCAGTGCTAGAAAGGCCCCGACAGACACCCGAATCAACTATGGCTACACCTTC. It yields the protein CSARKAPTDTRINYGYTF.

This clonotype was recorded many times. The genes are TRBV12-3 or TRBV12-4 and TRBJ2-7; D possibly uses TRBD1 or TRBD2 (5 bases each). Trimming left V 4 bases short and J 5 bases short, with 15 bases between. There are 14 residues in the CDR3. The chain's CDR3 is CASSSTGGLNEQYF. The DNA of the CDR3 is TGTGCCAGCAGTTCTACAGGAGGTTTAAACGAGCAGTACTTC.

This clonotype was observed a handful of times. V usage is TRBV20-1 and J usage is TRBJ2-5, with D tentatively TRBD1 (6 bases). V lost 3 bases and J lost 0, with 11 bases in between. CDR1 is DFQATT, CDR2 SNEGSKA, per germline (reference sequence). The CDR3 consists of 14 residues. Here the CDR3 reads CSASETGYQETQYF. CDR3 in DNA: TGCAGTGCTAGCGAGACAGGATACCAAGAGACCCAGTACTTC.

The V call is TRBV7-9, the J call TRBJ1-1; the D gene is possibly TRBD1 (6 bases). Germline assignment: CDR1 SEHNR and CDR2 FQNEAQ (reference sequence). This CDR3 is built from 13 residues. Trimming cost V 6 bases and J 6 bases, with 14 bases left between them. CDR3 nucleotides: TGTGCCAGCAGACAGGACAGCCTTTCTGAAGCTTTCTTT. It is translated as CASRQDSLSEAFF.

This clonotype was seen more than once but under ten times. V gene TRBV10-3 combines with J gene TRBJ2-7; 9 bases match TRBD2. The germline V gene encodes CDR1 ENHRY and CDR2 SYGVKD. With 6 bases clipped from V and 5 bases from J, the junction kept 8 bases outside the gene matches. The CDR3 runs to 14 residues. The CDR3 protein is CAISKASGIDEQYF. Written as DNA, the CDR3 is TGTGCCATCAGCAAAGCTAGCGGGATCGACGAGCAGTACTTC.

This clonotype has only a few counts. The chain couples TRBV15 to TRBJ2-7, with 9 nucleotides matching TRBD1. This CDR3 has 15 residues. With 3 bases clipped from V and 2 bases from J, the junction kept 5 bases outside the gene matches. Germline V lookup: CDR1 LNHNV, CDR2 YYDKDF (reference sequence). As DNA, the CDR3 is TGTGCCACCAGCAGGGACAGGGGCCCCGCCTACGAGCAGTACTTC. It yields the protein CATSRDRGPAYEQYF.

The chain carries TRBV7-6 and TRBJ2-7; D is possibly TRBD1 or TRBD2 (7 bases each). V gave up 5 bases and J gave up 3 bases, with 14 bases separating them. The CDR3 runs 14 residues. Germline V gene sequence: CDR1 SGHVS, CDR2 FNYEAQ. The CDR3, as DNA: TGTGCCAGCAGCCCGCAGGGGGGGAACTACGAGCAGTACTTC. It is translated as CASSPQGGNYEQYF.

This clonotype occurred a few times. The CDR3 DNA follows: TGTGCCAGCAGCTCCCTTGGGCCCCAGCATTTT. Its protein is CASSSLGPQHF. The gene calls are TRBV6-2 or TRBV6-3 and TRBJ1-5; no clear D. V was clipped by 6 bases and J by 9 bases, with 9 bases between them. Germline V CDR1 and CDR2: MNHEY, SVGEGT. This CDR3 is 11 amino acids long.

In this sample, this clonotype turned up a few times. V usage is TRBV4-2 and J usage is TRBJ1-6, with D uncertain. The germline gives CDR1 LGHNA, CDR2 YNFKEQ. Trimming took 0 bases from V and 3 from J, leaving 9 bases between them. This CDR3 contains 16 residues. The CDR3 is CASSQEKGLYNSPLHF. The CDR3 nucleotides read TGTGCCAGCAGCCAAGAAAAAGGACTCTATAATTCACCCCTCCACTTT.

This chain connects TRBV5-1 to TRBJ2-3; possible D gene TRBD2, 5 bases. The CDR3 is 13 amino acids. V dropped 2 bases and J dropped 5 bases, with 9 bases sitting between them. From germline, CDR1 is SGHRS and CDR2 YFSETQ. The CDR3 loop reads CASSLLEKDTQYF. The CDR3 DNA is TGCGCCAGCAGCTTACTAGAAAAAGATACGCAGTATTTT.

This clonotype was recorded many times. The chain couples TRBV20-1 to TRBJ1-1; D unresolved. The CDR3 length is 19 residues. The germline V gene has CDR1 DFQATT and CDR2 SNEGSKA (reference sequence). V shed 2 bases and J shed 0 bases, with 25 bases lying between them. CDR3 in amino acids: CSARSPSTTLSVMNTEAFF. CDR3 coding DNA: TGCAGTGCTAGAAGCCCTTCGACGACTCTGTCTGTAATGAACACTGAAGCTTTCTTT.

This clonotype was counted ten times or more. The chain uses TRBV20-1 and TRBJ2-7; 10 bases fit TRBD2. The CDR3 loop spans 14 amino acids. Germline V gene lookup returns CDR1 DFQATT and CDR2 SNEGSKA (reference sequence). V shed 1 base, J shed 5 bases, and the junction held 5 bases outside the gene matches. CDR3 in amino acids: CSARAAGGPHEQYF. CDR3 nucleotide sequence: TGCAGTGCTAGAGCAGCGGGAGGGCCCCACGAGCAGTACTTC.

The CDR3 DNA reads as TGCGCCAGCAGCCCCGCCGGGGGAATGTCCTACGAGCAGTACTTC. Translated: CASSPAGGMSYEQYF. The gene calls are TRBV5-1 and TRBJ2-7, with a tentative D call TRBD2 (6 bases). With 4 bases removed from V and 1 base from J, the gap between germline ends came to 15 bases. CDR1 is SGHRS, CDR2 YFSETQ, per germline. The CDR3 contains 15 residues.

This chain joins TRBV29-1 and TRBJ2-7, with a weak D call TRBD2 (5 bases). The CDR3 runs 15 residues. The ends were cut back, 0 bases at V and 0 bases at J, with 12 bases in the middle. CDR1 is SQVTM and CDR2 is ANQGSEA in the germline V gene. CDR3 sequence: CSVEERSGSSYEQYF. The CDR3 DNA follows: TGCAGCGTTGAAGAGAGGAGTGGGAGCTCCTACGAGCAGTACTTC.

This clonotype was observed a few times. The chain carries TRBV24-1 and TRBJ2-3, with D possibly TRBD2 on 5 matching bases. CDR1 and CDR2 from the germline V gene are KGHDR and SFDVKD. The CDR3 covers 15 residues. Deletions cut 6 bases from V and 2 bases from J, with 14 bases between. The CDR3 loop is CATSLGRGATDTQYF. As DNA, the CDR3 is TGTGCCACCAGTTTAGGACGGGGAGCCACAGATACGCAGTATTTT.

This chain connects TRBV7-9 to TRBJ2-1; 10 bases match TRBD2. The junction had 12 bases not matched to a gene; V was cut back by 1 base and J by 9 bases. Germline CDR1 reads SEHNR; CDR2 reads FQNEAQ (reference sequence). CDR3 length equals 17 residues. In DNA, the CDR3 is TGTGCCAGCAGCTTAGTACATCTAGCGGGAGACTTCCCTGAGCAGTTCTTC. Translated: CASSLVHLAGDFPEQFF.

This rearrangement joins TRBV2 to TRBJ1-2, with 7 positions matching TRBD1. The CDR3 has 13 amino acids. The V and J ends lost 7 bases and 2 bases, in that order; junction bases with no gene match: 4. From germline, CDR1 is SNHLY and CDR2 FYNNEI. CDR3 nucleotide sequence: TGTGCCAGCAATGGGACAGAAAACTATGGCTACACCTTC. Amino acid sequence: CASNGTENYGYTF.

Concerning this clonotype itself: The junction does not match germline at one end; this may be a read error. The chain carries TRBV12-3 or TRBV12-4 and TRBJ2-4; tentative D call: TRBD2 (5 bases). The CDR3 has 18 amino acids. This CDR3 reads CASCFSTTEVLAKNIQYF. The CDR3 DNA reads TGTGCCAGCTGTTTCAGCACAACGGAGGTGCTAGCCAAAAACATTCAGTACTTC.

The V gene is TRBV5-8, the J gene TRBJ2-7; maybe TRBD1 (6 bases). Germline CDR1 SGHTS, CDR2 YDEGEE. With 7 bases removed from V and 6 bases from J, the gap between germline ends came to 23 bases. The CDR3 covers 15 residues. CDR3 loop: CASETGITGKGEQYF. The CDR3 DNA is TGTGCCAGCGAAACGGGAATAACAGGGAAAGGCGAGCAGTACTTC.

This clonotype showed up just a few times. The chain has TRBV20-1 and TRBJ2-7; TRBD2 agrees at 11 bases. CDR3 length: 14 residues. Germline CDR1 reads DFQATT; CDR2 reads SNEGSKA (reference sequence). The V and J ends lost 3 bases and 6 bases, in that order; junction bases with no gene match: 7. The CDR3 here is CSASLVAGGFEQYF. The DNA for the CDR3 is TGCAGTGCTAGTTTGGTAGCGGGAGGGTTCGAGCAGTACTTC.

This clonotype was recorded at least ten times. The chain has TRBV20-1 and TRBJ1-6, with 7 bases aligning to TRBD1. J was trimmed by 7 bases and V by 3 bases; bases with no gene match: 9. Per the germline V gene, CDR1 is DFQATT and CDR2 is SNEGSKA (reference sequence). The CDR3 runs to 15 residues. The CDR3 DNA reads TGCAGTGCTAGGATCGGGACAGTGCTAAATTCACCCCTCCACTTT. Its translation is CSARIGTVLNSPLHF.

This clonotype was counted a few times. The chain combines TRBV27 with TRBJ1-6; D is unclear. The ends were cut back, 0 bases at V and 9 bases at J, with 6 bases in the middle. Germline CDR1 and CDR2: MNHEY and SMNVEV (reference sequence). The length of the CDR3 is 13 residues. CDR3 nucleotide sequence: TGTGCCAGCAGTTTATCCCGAAGTTCACCCCTCCACTTT. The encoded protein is CASSLSRSSPLHF.

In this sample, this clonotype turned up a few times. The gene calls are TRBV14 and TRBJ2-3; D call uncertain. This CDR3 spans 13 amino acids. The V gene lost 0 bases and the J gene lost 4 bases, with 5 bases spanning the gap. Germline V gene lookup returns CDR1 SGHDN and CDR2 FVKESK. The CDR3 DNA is TGTGCCAGCAGCCAAGATCAAGCAGATACGCAGTATTTT. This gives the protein CASSQDQADTQYF.

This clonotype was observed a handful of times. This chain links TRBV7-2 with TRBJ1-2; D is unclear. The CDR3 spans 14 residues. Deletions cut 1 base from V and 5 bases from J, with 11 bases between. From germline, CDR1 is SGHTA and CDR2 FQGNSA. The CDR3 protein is CASSLGAQGYGYTF. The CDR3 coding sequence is TGTGCCAGCAGCTTAGGAGCCCAAGGATATGGCTACACCTTC.

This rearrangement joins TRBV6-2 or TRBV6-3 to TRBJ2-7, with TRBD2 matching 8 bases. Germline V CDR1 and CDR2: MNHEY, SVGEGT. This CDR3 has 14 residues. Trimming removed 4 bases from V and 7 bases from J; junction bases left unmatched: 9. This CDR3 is CASSFYGRASEQYF. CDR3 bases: TGTGCCAGCAGTTTTTACGGGAGGGCCTCTGAGCAGTACTTC.

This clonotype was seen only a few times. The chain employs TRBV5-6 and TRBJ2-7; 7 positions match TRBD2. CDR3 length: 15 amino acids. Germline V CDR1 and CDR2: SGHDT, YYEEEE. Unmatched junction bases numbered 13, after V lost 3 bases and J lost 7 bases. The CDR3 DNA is TGTGCCAGCAGCTGGGGAGGGCCCCAGAGTCGGGAGCAGTACTTC. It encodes CASSWGGPQSREQYF.